This T cell receptor (beta chain) was recovered during a study of graft-versus-host responses after intestinal transplantation listed by TCRdb under 2021. In terms of the full investigation: Recipients received multivisceral, liver-intestinal, or isolated intestinal transplants. Every recipient was given anti-thymocyte globulin induction, followed by around three years of maintenance tacrolimus and steroids. Graft-versus-host and host-versus-graft alloreactive T cell clones were tracked in the graft, circulation and bone marrow after intestinal transplantation using bulk TCR-beta CDR3 sequencing. To identify alloreactive clones, pre-transplant mixed lymphocyte reaction products were sequenced and compared with unstimulated pre-transplant donor and recipient T cells. A cohort of approximately 24 intestinal transplant recipients, including one retransplant, was enrolled, and 3 patients lacking pretransplant specimens were excluded. Donor T cell macrochimerism was defined as a peak of at least 4% donor T cells among recipient peripheral blood mononuclear cells. Rather than going through the commercial service, samples from a few later patients were sequenced in-house on an Illumina MiSeq and processed with MiXCR. What the study reported, not specific to this receptor: Early after transplant, peak levels of circulating GvH clones were found to be associated with declines in HvG clones. GvH clones were detected in recipient bone marrow, and some of these GvH clones were observed earlier in ileal mucosa or blood, consistent with an intestinal mucosal origin. Patients with donor T cell macrochimerism had high GvH to HvG T cell clonal ratios in their allografts. The conclusions were limited by the relatively low number and heterogeneity of the intestinal transplant patients.

Blood samples were collected up to 4 times in the first month after transplant and then at least monthly when available. V is reduced by 0 bases and J by 9 bases, leaving a spacing of 6 bases between them. The CDR3 covers 12 residues, taking in both the cysteine and the phenylalanine. Of the read, only the CDR3 DNA is kept; its 36 bases are in frame from base 1. CDR1 and CDR2, per the germline V gene, are MGHRA and YSYEKL. The library was obtained by the immunoSEQ multiplex PCR assay. For most patients, genomic DNA was subjected to high-throughput TCR-beta CDR3 sequencing by Adaptive Biotechnologies. From the authors' description of their analysis: TCR sequencing data for roughly 20 patients were retrieved from Adaptive's ImmunoSEQ software; three other patients were processed with MiXCR and VDJtools. Because the origin of CDR3 nucleotide sequences shared between donor and recipient could not be assigned, those sequences were removed. At least 2-fold expansion over unstimulated cells and a minimum CFSE-low frequency of 0.002% (template counts) or 0.001% (read counts) were required for clones to be classified as alloreactive. A clone was considered mappable if detected in the sequenced pre-transplant spleen, lymph node, or MLR CFSE-low populations of the donor or recipient. Cumulative frequency of alloreactive clones was calculated as a percentage of all sequences weighted by copy number. Not all clones reach the TCRdb copy of this immuneACCESS table, which keeps in-frame sequences only. Checked studies attribute under half of the gap to unresolved V genes and leave the rest unexplained. V, J and clone size reflect that table, while D and trimming were determined from the DNA. For this sample there are fewer than 20,000 clones; 95% appear just once. The top ten clones comprise 0.79% of the sample.

On this clone: It has no known antigen specificity. Per-base quality was not reported, and no clone a single base away is much larger than it.

This receptor was obtained from a human patient who received an intestinal transplant, so some T cells may come from the graft donor. Sequencing was performed on PBMCs, taken 23 days after intestinal transplant. This chain joins TRBV4-1 to TRBJ2-1, with the D gene too uncertain to name. The CDR3 is CASSQDRVEQFF. The nucleotide sequence reads as follows: TGCGCCAGCAGCCAAGATCGGGTTGAGCAGTTCTTC.